What follows are 30 T cell receptor beta chains derived from one specimen sequenced in a study of spatial heterogeneity in lung cancer. Noted time point: sample taken at primary tumor resection. Whole RNA, isolated from tumor, nontumor lung or frozen PBMC, was sequenced without prior sorting. MiXCR was run by TCRdb on the 5' RACE reads, yielding one entry per CDR3 protein. The sample holds tens of thousands of distinct CDR3 sequences, 8.4% seen once. Sequences were derived from PBMCs, sampled at surgery. The receptors here all came from a female donor with early-stage non-small cell lung cancer.

This clonotype was seen only a few times. The chain is built from TRBV12-3 or TRBV12-4 and TRBJ1-1; TRBD1 aligns across 7 bases. The CDR3 is 15 amino acids. J lost 3 bases, V lost 7 bases, and 11 bases had no gene match. The CDR3 loop is CASKRQGGPDTEAFF. The CDR3 DNA is TGTGCCAGCAAGCGCCAGGGGGGGCCCGACACTGAAGCTTTCTTT.

The table lists this clonotype with a few counts. The chain carries TRBV10-3 and TRBJ1-5; a weak D match, TRBD1 (6 bases). V gave up 6 bases and J gave up 5 bases, with 11 bases separating them. This CDR3 has 13 residues. Germline V gene data show CDR1 as ENHRY and CDR2 as SYGVKD. Here the CDR3 reads CAIRGTPDQPQHF. The DNA for the CDR3 is TGTGCCATCAGAGGGACACCTGATCAGCCCCAGCATTTT.

This clonotype was seen more than once but under ten times. The chain recombines TRBV10-3 with TRBJ1-1, with no clear D. The germline V gene has CDR1 ENHRY and CDR2 SYGVKD. The V end lost 6 bases, the J end lost 1 base, and 6 bases lay between the germline ends. CDR3 length: 12 amino acids. The CDR3 protein is CAISRGNTEAFF. The CDR3 region has the DNA TGTGCCATCAGCCGGGGGAACACTGAAGCTTTCTTT.

In this sample, this clonotype turned up many times. J is TRBJ2-7 and V is TRBV6-6; D remains ambiguous. V lost 6 bases, J lost 1 base, and 7 bases lay in between. CDR3 length: 12 residues. Germline CDR1 is MNHNY and CDR2 is SVGAGI (reference sequence). CDR3 bases: TGTGCCAGCAGCCCTCCATCCTACGAGCAGTACGTC. Translation: CASSPPSYEQYV.

Many counts were recorded for this clonotype. The V call is TRBV12-3 or TRBV12-4, the J call TRBJ2-7; tentative D call: TRBD2 (6 bases). The ends were cut back, 1 base at V and 3 bases at J, with 13 bases in the middle. The CDR3 is 15 amino acids. The CDR3: CASSLGEASSYEQYF. The CDR3 DNA is TGTGCCAGCAGTTTAGGGGAGGCGTCAAGCTACGAGCAGTACTTC.

This clonotype was seen many times. The chain uses TRBV10-3 and TRBJ2-2; TRBD1 agrees at 7 bases. Germline V CDR1 and CDR2: ENHRY, SYGVKD. Trimming removed 5 bases from V and 10 bases from J; junction bases left unmatched: 10. The CDR3 covers 14 residues. CDR3 region: CAISPRQGPEELFF. The CDR3 region has the DNA TGTGCCATCAGTCCCCGACAGGGCCCGGAGGAGCTGTTTTTT.

This clonotype was observed many times. The chain combines TRBV7-8 with TRBJ2-1; no definite D call. The germline CDR1 and CDR2 sequences are SGHVS and FQNEAQ. The germline V and J ends were trimmed by 5 bases and 0 bases, with 14 bases remaining between them. This CDR3 contains 16 residues. CDR3 sequence reads: CASSPRLLSSYNEQFF. In nucleotides, the CDR3 is TGTGCCAGCAGCCCTCGGCTACTCAGCTCCTACAATGAGCAGTTCTTC.

This clonotype came up a few times. The chain employs TRBV5-1 and TRBJ1-4; 10 bases are a match to TRBD1. This CDR3 is built from 16 residues. The germline CDR1 and CDR2 sequences are SGHRS and YFSETQ. Losses at the gene ends were 3 bases for V and 4 bases for J; bases not matched to a gene: 6. CDR3: CASSSGQGRGNEKLFF. The CDR3 bases are TGCGCCAGCAGCTCGGGACAGGGGAGGGGTAATGAAAAACTGTTTTTT. Supplemented by reference TRBV5-1 and TRBJ1-4, the full variable domain reads KAGVTQTPRYLIKTRGQQVTLSCSPISGHRSVSWYQQTPGQGLQFLFEYFSETQRNKGNFPGRFSGRQFSNSRSEMNVSTLELGDSALYLCASSSGQGRGNEKLFFGSGTQLSVL.

There are many counts of this clonotype. This chain connects TRBV29-1 to TRBJ1-1; TRBD1 matches at 7 bases. CDR1 is SQVTM, CDR2 ANQGSEA, per germline. V lost 7 bases, J lost 7 bases, and 12 bases stayed unmatched. CDR3 length equals 13 residues. The CDR3 DNA follows: TGCAGCGAAAGACAGGGCGGAGGTGGTGAAGCTTTCTTT. It yields the protein CSERQGGGGEAFF. Full variable domain (remainder filled in from reference TRBV29-1 and TRBJ1-1): SAVISQKPSRDICQRGTSLTIQCQVDSQVTMMFWYRQQPGQSLTLIATANQGSEATYESGFVIDKFPISRPNLTFSTLTVSNMSPEDSSIYLCSERQGGGGEAFFGQGTRLTVV.

This clonotype showed up just a few times. The rearrangement links TRBV7-9 to TRBJ1-3, with D hard to call. This CDR3 is 16 amino acids long. The germline gives CDR1 SEHNR, CDR2 FQNEAQ (reference sequence). V dropped 6 bases and J dropped 0 bases, with 15 bases sitting between them. The CDR3 protein is CASRLTGSSSGNTIYF. As DNA, the CDR3 is TGTGCCAGCAGGCTAACGGGGTCGAGCTCTGGAAACACCATATATTTT. The full variable domain, completed using reference TRBV7-9 and TRBJ1-3, is DTGVSQNPRHKITKRGQNVTFRCDPISEHNRLYWYRQTLGQGPEFLTYFQNEAQLEKSRLLSDRFSAERPKGSFSTLEIQRTEQGDSAMYLCASRLTGSSSGNTIYFGEGSWLTVV.

The table lists this clonotype with many counts. This chain joins TRBV2 and TRBJ2-1, with TRBD2 identical over 11 bases. The CDR3 runs to 16 residues. The V and J ends lost 6 bases and 2 bases, in that order; junction bases with no gene match: 6. Germline CDR1 and CDR2: SNHLY and FYNNEI. Written as DNA, the CDR3 is TGTGCCAGCAGCCTCTTAGCGGGAGGGACCTACAATGAGCAGTTCTTC. Protein product: CASSLLAGGTYNEQFF.

A few counts support this clonotype. V is TRBV3-1 and J is TRBJ1-2; 8 bases agree with TRBD1. The V gene's germline CDR1 is LGHDT and CDR2 YNNKEL (reference sequence). V trimming: 4 bases; J trimming: 5 bases; junction bases outside the gene matches: 9. This CDR3 comprises 15 residues. DNA for the CDR3: TGTGCCAGCAGCCTGGGGCAGGGGGCAGGGTATGGCTACACCTTC. Translating gives CASSLGQGAGYGYTF.

This clonotype was observed at least ten times. The chain uses TRBV28 and TRBJ1-1; D not resolved. The V and J ends lost 2 bases and 4 bases respectively, with 8 bases between them. The CDR3 covers 13 residues. Per the germline V gene, CDR1 is MDHEN and CDR2 is SYDVKM. CDR3: CASSLSPGTEAFF. Here the CDR3 DNA reads TGTGCCAGCAGTTTAAGCCCCGGCACTGAAGCTTTCTTT.

The sample holds many counts of this clonotype. The CDR3 sequence: CASRLSGNTIYF. CDR3 nucleotides: TGTGCCAGCAGACTGAGTGGAAACACCATATATTTT. The chain joins TRBV12-3 or TRBV12-4 to TRBJ1-3; no definite D call. The V and J ends lost 6 bases and 3 bases respectively, with 6 bases between them. This CDR3 region has 12 residues.

This clonotype was observed at least ten times. This rearrangement joins TRBV7-2 to TRBJ1-6; D remains unclear. The CDR3 length is 13 residues. Germline values: CDR1 SGHTA, CDR2 FQGNSA. V was shortened by 6 bases and J by 8 bases, with 11 bases between the two germline ends. The DNA for the CDR3 is TGTGCCAGCAGTCTCTATCCGGATTCACCCCTCCACTTT. Protein product: CASSLYPDSPLHF.

This clonotype has ten or more counts. V usage is TRBV2 and J usage is TRBJ1-5; no reliable D call. The ends were cut back, 2 bases at V and 3 bases at J, with 11 bases in the middle. CDR1 is SNHLY, CDR2 FYNNEI, per germline. The CDR3 covers 15 residues. The CDR3 nucleotides are TGTGCCAGCAGTGAACAGTGGAGCCTCAATCAGCCCCAGCATTTT. Encoded protein: CASSEQWSLNQPQHF.

This clonotype was picked up many times. The CDR3 DNA sequence: TGTGCCAGCAGCCTCGGCGGGGCTTTAGGACATTCACCCCTCCACTTT. Translation: CASSLGGALGHSPLHF. The J gene is TRBJ1-6, the V gene TRBV7-2; TRBD1 might be the D (5 bases). Trimming took 5 bases from V and 8 from J, leaving 19 bases between them. CDR3 length: 16 residues. Germline-derived CDR1 and CDR2 are SGHTA and FQGNSA.

This clonotype has at least ten counts. This sequence joins TRBV24-1 and TRBJ1-5; D gene ambiguous. Germline assignment: CDR1 KGHDR and CDR2 SFDVKD. The CDR3 sequence is 14 residues long. V lost 5 bases and J lost 7, with 14 bases in between. CDR3 sequence: CATSVAGSGQPQHF. The CDR3 bases are TGTGCCACCAGTGTCGCAGGTTCAGGCCAGCCCCAGCATTTT.

The chain recombines TRBV3-1 with TRBJ2-7, with unresolved D. Trimming removed 0 bases at V and 0 bases at J, with 15 bases between. Germline CDR1 is LGHDT and CDR2 is YNNKEL (reference sequence). The CDR3 has 17 residues. The CDR3 sequence is CASSQDLPLVSSYEQYF. In DNA form, the CDR3 reads TGTGCCAGCAGCCAAGATCTCCCCCTGGTGAGCTCCTACGAGCAGTACTTC.

This clonotype has a handful of counts. V usage is TRBV5-1 and J usage is TRBJ1-1; no firm D call. With 4 bases removed from V and 0 bases from J, the gap between germline ends came to 7 bases. The germline V gene encodes CDR1 SGHRS and CDR2 YFSETQ. This CDR3 has 13 amino acids. CDR3 sequence reads: CASSEPLNTEAFF. The CDR3 nucleotides are TGCGCCAGCAGCGAGCCGCTGAACACTGAAGCTTTCTTT.

This clonotype was seen many times. The rearrangement joins TRBV30 to TRBJ1-4; TRBD1 might be the D (5 bases). CDR3 length equals 13 residues. Per germline, CDR1 GTSNPN and CDR2 SVGIG (reference sequence). V lost 5 bases and J 2 bases, leaving 9 bases between the germline ends. CDR3 loop: CAWARETNEKLFF. Written as DNA, the CDR3 is TGTGCCTGGGCCAGGGAGACTAATGAAAAACTGTTTTTT.

This clonotype has a count of ten or more. The J gene is TRBJ2-1, the V gene TRBV7-3; D remains ambiguous. The CDR3 runs 15 residues. V gave up 2 bases and J gave up 6 bases, with 14 bases separating them. Germline V lookup: CDR1 SGHTA, CDR2 FQGTGA. CDR3 nucleotide sequence: TGTGCCAGCAGCTTAGAGCGAGTGAGAGTCAATGAGCAGTTCTTC. Its translation: CASSLERVRVNEQFF.

This clonotype has only a few counts. For the CDR3, the DNA is TGTGCCAGCTCACCCGGACTAGCGGGAGATCCCCAGTACTTC. The encoded protein is CASSPGLAGDPQYF. The chain has TRBV18 and TRBJ2-5; TRBD2 agrees at 13 bases. V lost 3 bases and J lost 9; bases outside the gene matches: 4. The CDR3 contains 14 residues. Germline loops: CDR1 KGHSH, CDR2 LQKENI.

This chain uses TRBV6-5 with TRBJ2-2; perhaps TRBD2 as D (6 bases). This CDR3 is 16 amino acids long. CDR1 is MNHEY, CDR2 SVGAGI, per germline. V lost 7 bases to trimming and J lost 4 bases, with 19 bases between them. As DNA, the CDR3 is TGTGCCAGCACCAAAGGGGTGGAGGGCCTCACCGGGGAGCTGTTTTTT. It codes for CASTKGVEGLTGELFF.

This clonotype was observed a few times. V gene TRBV9 combines with J gene TRBJ2-2, with a possible D match to TRBD1 (5 bases). V gave up 4 bases and J gave up 6 bases, with 16 bases separating them. The CDR3 is 15 amino acids. Germline values: CDR1 SGDLS, CDR2 YYNGEE. This CDR3 is CASSFTRGLAGELFF. The CDR3 DNA is TGTGCCAGCAGCTTCACAAGGGGTCTGGCCGGGGAGCTGTTTTTT.

This clonotype occurred many times. The rearrangement uses TRBV7-2 and TRBJ2-3; 11 positions match TRBD2. CDR3 length equals 19 residues. CDR1 is SGHTA, CDR2 FQGNSA, per germline. Unmatched junction bases numbered 13, after V lost 3 bases and J lost 2 bases. The CDR3 loop reads CASSLILTTSGGDTDTQYF. In nucleotides, the CDR3 is TGTGCCAGCAGCTTGATACTTACAACTAGCGGGGGAGACACAGATACGCAGTATTTT.

The table lists this clonotype with a few counts. This sequence joins TRBV20-1 and TRBJ2-7, with 8 nucleotides matching TRBD2. V gave up 0 bases and J gave up 7 bases; unmatched junction bases: 5. This CDR3 contains 13 residues. Germline V gene lookup returns CDR1 DFQATT and CDR2 SNEGSKA (reference sequence). CDR3 DNA sequence: TGCAGTGCTAGAGATCACCCGGGGGGGGAGCAGTACTTC. Its protein is CSARDHPGGEQYF.

The chain employs TRBV10-3 and TRBJ2-7, with 8 bases fitting TRBD2. Germline CDR1 is ENHRY and CDR2 is SYGVKD. Trimming cost V 4 bases and J 3 bases; bases outside gene matches: 8. The CDR3 is 15 residues long. The CDR3 DNA follows: TGTGCCATCAGTGCTATGGCGGGGGGCAGCTACGAGCAGTACGTC. This sequence encodes CAISAMAGGSYEQYV.

In its sample, this clonotype was seen many times. The rearrangement joins TRBV12-5 to TRBJ1-1; D remains unclear. Germline loops: CDR1 LGHNT, CDR2 FRNRAP. Trimming left V 0 bases short and J 1 base short, with 9 bases between. The CDR3 spans 15 residues. The CDR3 spells CASGLVLSGNTEAFF. In nucleotides, the CDR3 is TGTGCTAGTGGTTTGGTACTTTCCGGGAACACTGAAGCTTTCTTT.

This clonotype rates as medium-sized. The V gene is TRBV10-1, the J gene TRBJ2-7; 9 nucleotides match TRBD1. The germline CDR1 and CDR2 sequences are WNHNN and SYGVQD (reference sequence). The CDR3 sequence is 14 residues long. Trimming at V came to 6 bases and at J to 7 bases, leaving 10 bases not matched to a gene. The DNA for the CDR3 is TGCGCCAGCAGGGCCGGGACAGGGTCCGGAGAGCAGTACTTC. It encodes CASRAGTGSGEQYF.